This TCR beta chain is drawn from a study of T cells in localized non-small cell lung cancer (dated by TCRdb to about 2020). Turning to the overall study: T cell repertoires of about 240 early-stage NSCLC patients were analyzed, with tumors being compared against uninvolved tumor-adjacent lungs. The cohort consisted of 200 to 300 treatment-naive NSCLC patients whose localized lung tumors had been resected. The mean age of the NSCLC patients was roughly 63 years, with 130 or so men and 95 to 110 women.

There are 12 amino acids in the CDR3, from cysteine to phenylalanine inclusive. Only the CDR3 part of the read is kept: 36 bases, read in frame from the first base. Compared with germline, V lacks 4 bases and J lacks 4 bases; bases without a gene match: 1. CDR1 is given as SGHNT and CDR2 as YYREEE, both from the germline V gene (reference sequence). Note on this clone: No cognate antigen has been identified for it. The input lacks base qualities; no much larger clone sits a single base away.

TCR beta CDR3 regions were sequenced from DNA using the immunoSEQ Assay. Processing in the source paper ran as follows. To compute T cell density, TCR beta template counts were normalized to usable DNA, which was estimated by amplifying housekeeping genes. The preseqR package was used to estimate richness by extrapolating to 400,000 templates for PBMC samples and to 120,000 templates for tissue samples. Clonality was defined as one minus Pielou's evenness. To identify tissue-enriched TCRs, differential abundance testing was run on productive amino-acid clonotypes with a minimum total count of 5 and an alpha of 0.1. The Jaccard Index and the Morisita Overlap Index were used to measure how much the repertoires overlapped between compartments. TCR beta CDR3s were clustered by GLIPH together with public tetramer-defined viral CDR3s, and at least three viral sequences plus V-gene enrichment were required for viral motifs. Here the immuneACCESS table is served through TCRdb, limited to in-frame sequences with V and J called. Missing clones are a known gap in these copies; in checked studies unresolved V genes cover under half, and the rest lacks a known reason. Clonal size and the V and J genes are those of that table, whereas D and trimming came from the DNA. The sample records 70,000 or so clones, 65% to 85% of which are singletons. In total, the top ten clones hold approximately 1.2% of the sample.

At diagnosis, peripheral blood, uninvolved tumor-adjacent lung and tumor were collected and were preserved as a mix of fresh-frozen and FFPE material. Blood samples were analyzed as peripheral blood mononuclear cells for TCR repertoire profiling. What the study reported, not specific to this receptor: Since the design was exploratory, TCR variables were selected using unadjusted p-values with no false-discovery rate correction. Higher blood T cell density associated with longer overall survival, while higher adjacent-lung clonality associated with shorter survival. Because multi-region tumor sequencing was not performed, intratumor heterogeneity could not be ruled out. Uninvolved tumor-adjacent lung showed the highest T cell clonality, higher than tumor, which suggests more focused antigenic responses in the uninvolved tumor-adjacent lung. A median of about 61 of the top 100 tumor clones turned up in the paired uninvolved adjacent lung, and 25 to 30 of those clones also ranked among the top 100 of that same adjacent lung.

This TCR came from a female donor over 55 with stage I lung adenocarcinoma. Here the chain combines TRBV5-4 and TRBJ1-2; 7 bases in the middle match TRBD1. This specimen consisted of peripheral blood, obtained before any cancer treatment. CDR3 loop: CASSQGVYGYTF. The DNA sequence follows: TGTGCCAGCAGCCAGGGGGTCTATGGCTACACCTTC. Supplemented by the reference TRBV5-4 and TRBJ1-2 proteins around the CDR3, the complete variable domain is ETGVTQSPTHLIKTRGQQVTLRCSSQSGHNTVSWYQQALGQGPQFIFQYYREEENGRGNFPPRFSGLQFPNYSSELNVNALELDDSALYLCASSQGVYGYTFGSGTRLTVV.